Following are 19 T cell receptor beta chains from one sample sequenced in a study of monozygotic twins with inflammatory bowel disease. TCRdb reanalyzed the 5' RACE reads and collapses them to one entry per CDR3 protein, without DNA. The sample holds approximately 400,000 distinct CDR3 sequences. The sequenced material came from blood. The receptors here all came from a human donor with ulcerative colitis or Crohn's disease, or a healthy co-twin of an affected twin (not recorded which).

This chain's CDR3 is CATSRVDLRGVDEQYF. The chain links TRBV15 to TRBJ2-7; without DNA, the TCRdb call of TRBD1 cannot be checked. Germline CDR1 reads LNHNV; CDR2 reads YYDKDF (reference sequence). The CDR3 runs to 16 residues.

The rearrangement uses TRBV12-3 or TRBV12-4 and TRBJ2-1. CDR3 length equals 15 residues. This CDR3 is CASSLNGMTYNEQFF.

The V gene is TRBV6-1, the J gene TRBJ1-4; TCRdb's assignment of TRBD1 cannot be checked, as there is no DNA. The CDR3 runs 13 residues. Per germline, CDR1 MNHNS and CDR2 SASEGT. The CDR3 region is CASRGHQIEKLFF.

The rearrangement links TRBV6-2 or TRBV6-3 to TRBJ2-5; the D call from TCRdb, TRBD2, cannot be confirmed without DNA. Germline CDR1 MNHEY, CDR2 SVGEGT. The CDR3 has 17 residues. The CDR3 reads CASSYSSSGSGRETQYF.

The V call is TRBV7-3, the J call TRBJ2-5; TCRdb lists TRBD1, though no DNA is available to test this call. The CDR3 is made up of 16 amino acids. The germline CDR1 and CDR2 sequences are SGHTA and FQGTGA. This CDR3 reads CASSLGQGRLGETQYF.

The V gene is TRBV5-1, the J gene TRBJ2-3. The CDR3 length is 15 residues. Germline V lookup: CDR1 SGHRS, CDR2 YFSETQ. The CDR3 spells CASSLESGKYDTQYF.

This rearrangement joins TRBV19 to TRBJ1-3; the D call from TCRdb, TRBD1, cannot be confirmed without DNA. This CDR3 comprises 15 residues. Germline V gives CDR1 LNHDA, CDR2 SQIVND (reference sequence). CDR3 amino acids: CASQDRARSGNTIYF.

The genes are TRBV11-3 and TRBJ1-1. The germline gives CDR1 SGHNT, CDR2 YENEEA. This CDR3 is built from 13 residues. The CDR3: CASSRGGNTEAFF.

This chain connects TRBV20-1 to TRBJ2-7; TCRdb outputs TRBD2, but without DNA this stays unchecked. CDR3 length: 12 residues. The V gene's germline CDR1 is DFQATT and CDR2 SNEGSKA (reference sequence). The CDR3 protein is CSATSLPYEQYF.

The V gene is TRBV4-1, the J gene TRBJ2-7; TCRdb gives TRBD2 as the D gene, but with no DNA this cannot be confirmed. The CDR3 has 18 residues. The germline gives CDR1 MGHRA, CDR2 YSYEKL. Here the CDR3 reads CASSQRTSGSSWDYEQYF.

The chain uses TRBV12-3 or TRBV12-4 and TRBJ2-1; TCRdb designates TRBD2, a call that cannot be tested without DNA. The CDR3 length is 14 residues. CDR3 sequence reads: CASSPPGLRFEQFF.

The J gene is TRBJ1-2, the V gene TRBV16; TCRdb picks TRBD1, but there is no DNA to check that call. This CDR3 region has 13 residues. CDR1 and CDR2 from the germline V gene are KGHSY and FQNENV. This chain's CDR3 is CASSPYGGGGYTF.

This chain connects TRBV5-1 to TRBJ2-1; TCRdb outputs TRBD2, but without DNA this stays unchecked. The CDR3 sequence is 18 residues long. Looked up from germline, CDR1 is SGHRS and CDR2 is YFSETQ. This chain's CDR3 is CASSAPGLAGLSYNEQLF.

The rearrangement uses TRBV6-1 and TRBJ2-7; the D call of TRBD1 rests on TCRdb alone, since no DNA is present to check it. Per germline, CDR1 MNHNS and CDR2 SASEGT. The CDR3 runs to 13 residues. The CDR3 here is CASSQRQNYEQYF.

The chain is built from TRBV5-1 and TRBJ2-1. This CDR3 is 13 amino acids long. The germline CDR1 and CDR2 sequences are SGHRS and YFSETQ. The CDR3 protein is CASSLASKNEQFF.

The chain employs TRBV7-2 and TRBJ1-1; TCRdb proposes TRBD1, but this gene call is untestable without DNA. The CDR3 is 14 amino acids. Germline V gene data show CDR1 as SGHTA and CDR2 as FQGNSA. The CDR3 region is CASSLVQGSTEAFF. Looking up the rest from reference TRBV7-2 and TRBJ1-1 gives the full variable domain: GAGVSQSPSNKVTEKGKDVELRCDPISGHTALYWYRQSLGQGLEFLIYFQGNSAPDKSGLPSDRFSAERTGGSVSTLTIQRTQQEDSAVYLCASSLVQGSTEAFFGQGTRLTVV.

This chain links TRBV28 with TRBJ2-6; TCRdb indicates TRBD1, and absent DNA this call remains unverified. The CDR3 sequence is 11 residues long. CDR1 MDHEN and CDR2 SYDVKM come from the germline V gene. The CDR3 reads CASRAPGVLTF.

V gene TRBV5-1 combines with J gene TRBJ2-3. Germline loops: CDR1 SGHRS, CDR2 YFSETQ. The CDR3 contains 15 residues. CDR3 sequence: CASSLEVEPTDTQYF.

The chain's CDR3 is CASSPRDTNTGELFF. The chain is built from TRBV5-4 and TRBJ2-2. The CDR3 runs 15 residues. The germline CDR1 and CDR2 sequences are SGHNT and YYREEE (reference sequence). Full variable domain (rest looked up from reference TRBV5-4 and TRBJ2-2): ETGVTQSPTHLIKTRGQQVTLRCSSQSGHNTVSWYQQALGQGPQFIFQYYREEENGRGNFPPRFSGLQFPNYSSELNVNALELDDSALYLCASSPRDTNTGELFFGEGSRLTVL.